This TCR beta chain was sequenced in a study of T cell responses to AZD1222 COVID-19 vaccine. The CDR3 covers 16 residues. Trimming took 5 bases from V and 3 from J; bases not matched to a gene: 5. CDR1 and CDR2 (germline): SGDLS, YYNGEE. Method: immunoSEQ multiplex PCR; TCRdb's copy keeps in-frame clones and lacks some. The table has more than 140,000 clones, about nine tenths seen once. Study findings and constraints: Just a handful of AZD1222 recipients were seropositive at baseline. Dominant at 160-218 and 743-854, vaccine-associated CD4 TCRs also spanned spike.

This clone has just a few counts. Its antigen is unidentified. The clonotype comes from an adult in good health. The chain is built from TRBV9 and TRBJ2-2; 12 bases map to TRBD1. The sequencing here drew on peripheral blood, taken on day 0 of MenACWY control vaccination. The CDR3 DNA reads TGTGCCAGCAGAACCGGGACAGGGGGCCACACCGGGGAGCTGTTTTTT. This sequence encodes CASRTGTGGHTGELFF.